These T cell receptor beta chains were read from a single sample in a study of blood T cells in healthy people across ages. From the 5' RACE reads, TCRdb called clonotypes with MiXCR, one entry per CDR3 protein. Of 800,000 or so distinct CDR3 sequences in the sample, 20% to 30% are singletons; the top ten hold roughly 3.5%. These data are also associated with another study on T cells of mothers and their children.

The sample taken for sequencing was blood. The source of these receptors is a boy between 10 and 17 years old in good health. Both conserved end residues are part of each CDR3. The D gene is left open where the match is weak. Clone sizes are given selectively: once, few, many, or a class where the clone is expanded.

J: TRBJ1-5; V: TRBV27; size: .; D: .; CDR3: CASSLTKGLNQPQHF; DNA: TGTGCCAGCAGTTTAACGAAGGGACTCAATCAGCCCCAGCATTTT
J: TRBJ2-7; V: TRBV7-2; size: .; D: .; CDR3: CASSLVEIPGVEQYF; DNA: TGTGCCAGCAGCTTAGTTGAGATTCCAGGGGTCGAGCAGTACTTC
J: TRBJ2-7; V: TRBV7-6; size: few; D: .; CDR3: CASSFGDRPYEQYF; DNA: TGTGCCAGCAGCTTTGGAGACAGACCCTACGAGCAGTACTTC
J: TRBJ2-5; V: TRBV29-1; size: few; D: .; CDR3: CSVEVEGVETQYF; DNA: TGCAGCGTTGAAGTCGAAGGGGTCGAGACCCAGTACTTC
J: TRBJ2-1; V: TRBV4-3; size: few; D: .; CDR3: CASSQGRSVRFYNEQFF; DNA: TGCGCCAGCAGCCAAGGACGGTCGGTGAGATTCTACAATGAGCAGTTCTTC
J: TRBJ2-7; V: TRBV20-1; size: .; D: .; CDR3: CSARLGQGPYYEQYF; DNA: TGCAGTGCTAGATTGGGTCAGGGCCCCTACTACGAGCAGTACTTC
J: TRBJ2-3; V: TRBV29-1; size: few; D: TRBD1; CDR3: CSVEGYSGTGAGDTQYF; DNA: TGCAGCGTTGAAGGCTACTCCGGGACAGGGGCAGGGGATACGCAGTATTTT
J: TRBJ2-5; V: TRBV4-3; size: few; D: .; CDR3: CASSQERDSQETQYF; DNA: TGCGCCAGCAGCCAAGAAAGGGACTCGCAAGAGACCCAGTACTTC
J: TRBJ2-1; V: TRBV7-2; size: .; D: TRBD2; CDR3: CASSPVSGRRYEQFF; DNA: TGTGCCAGCAGCCCAGTTAGCGGGAGAAGGTATGAGCAGTTCTTC
J: TRBJ2-5; V: TRBV7-9; size: few; D: .; CDR3: CASSLEGSRAETQYF; DNA: TGTGCCAGCAGCTTAGAGGGGAGCAGAGCAGAGACCCAGTACTTC
J: TRBJ2-7; V: TRBV5-1; size: few; D: TRBD1; CDR3: CASSIGQAWNEQYF; DNA: TGCGCCAGCAGCATAGGACAGGCCTGGAACGAGCAGTACTTC
J: TRBJ1-4; V: TRBV29-1; size: .; D: .; CDR3: CSVGGGADEKLFF; DNA: TGCAGCGTTGGGGGGGGCGCGGATGAAAAACTGTTTTTT
J: TRBJ1-5; V: TRBV6-2/TRBV6-3; size: few; D: .; CDR3: CASSYYLTLLGQPQHF; DNA: TGTGCCAGCAGTTACTATCTGACTCTTTTAGGTCAGCCCCAGCATTTT
J: TRBJ2-3; V: TRBV4-1; size: few; D: .; CDR3: CASSHGLADTQYF; DNA: TGCGCCAGCAGCCATGGTCTCGCTGATACGCAGTATTTT
J: TRBJ2-3; V: TRBV5-4; size: few; D: .; CDR3: CASSLAGQQRKDTQYF; DNA: TGTGCCAGCAGCTTGGCCGGACAGCAGAGGAAAGATACGCAGTATTTT
J: TRBJ2-7; V: TRBV5-1; size: .; D: TRBD1; CDR3: CAGSFLPGTGETEQYF; DNA: TGCGCCGGCAGCTTCCTACCCGGGACAGGGGAGACCGAGCAGTACTTC
J: TRBJ1-2; V: TRBV20-1; size: .; D: .; CDR3: CSASGTSYGYTF; DNA: TGCAGTGCTAGTGGGACATCCTATGGCTACACCTTC
J: TRBJ2-7; V: TRBV7-9; size: .; D: TRBD1; CDR3: CASSLGDSHMYEQYF; DNA: TGTGCCAGCAGCTTAGGGGACAGTCATATGTACGAGCAGTACTTC
J: TRBJ2-7; V: TRBV5-1; size: many; D: .; CDR3: CASSLSSGGSYEQYF; DNA: TGCGCCAGCAGCTTGTCCAGCGGAGGCTCCTACGAGCAGTACTTC
J: TRBJ2-7; V: TRBV18; size: few; D: .; CDR3: CASSPQGGGYEQYF; DNA: TGTGCCAGCTCACCACAGGGTGGAGGGTACGAGCAGTACTTC
J: TRBJ2-1; V: TRBV20-1; size: few; D: .; CDR3: CSARSMTGDIPSYNEQFF; DNA: TGCAGTGCTAGATCAATGACAGGCGACATACCCTCCTACAATGAGCAGTTCTTC
J: TRBJ2-1; V: TRBV9; size: few; D: TRBD2; CDR3: CASSVELSGRDNEQFF; DNA: TGTGCCAGCAGCGTAGAACTTAGCGGGAGGGACAATGAGCAGTTCTTC
J: TRBJ1-1; V: TRBV7-9; size: .; D: TRBD1; CDR3: CASSPKGGENTEAFF; DNA: TGTGCCAGCAGCCCGAAAGGGGGCGAGAACACTGAAGCTTTCTTT
J: TRBJ2-1; V: TRBV12-3/TRBV12-4; size: .; D: .; CDR3: CASSTGYNERFF; DNA: TGTGCCAGCAGTACGGGGTACAATGAGCGGTTCTTC
J: TRBJ2-5; V: TRBV28; size: few; D: TRBD1; CDR3: CASSGVRTGSSETQYF; DNA: TGTGCCAGCAGTGGGGTCCGGACAGGATCATCGGAGACCCAGTACTTC
J: TRBJ2-1; V: TRBV6-2/TRBV6-3; size: .; D: TRBD2; CDR3: CASSYWRGGSDEQFF; DNA: TGTGCCAGCAGTTACTGGCGGGGGGGCTCGGATGAGCAGTTCTTC
J: TRBJ1-6; V: TRBV12-3/TRBV12-4; size: few; D: .; CDR3: CASSLRRVNSPLHF; DNA: TGTGCCAGCAGTTTACGGCGGGTAAATTCACCCCTCCACTTT
J: TRBJ2-7; V: TRBV28; size: .; D: TRBD2; CDR3: CASSSQRGANEQYF; DNA: TGTGCCAGCAGTTCCCAGCGGGGAGCGAACGAGCAGTACTTC
J: TRBJ2-7; V: TRBV3-1; size: .; D: .; CDR3: CASSQGALTSYEQYF; DNA: TGTGCCAGCAGCCAAGGGGCCCTGACCTCCTACGAGCAGTACTTC
J: TRBJ2-7; V: TRBV6-1; size: .; D: TRBD1; CDR3: CASSNTGTGILEQYF; DNA: TGTGCCAGCAGTAATACCGGGACAGGGATCCTCGAGCAGTACTTC
J: TRBJ2-7; V: TRBV7-2; size: few; D: .; CDR3: CASSLDAIVYEQYF; DNA: TGTGCCAGCAGCTTAGACGCCATAGTCTACGAGCAGTACTTC
J: TRBJ2-3; V: TRBV7-2; size: .; D: TRBD1; CDR3: CANQDRGVIDTQYF; DNA: TGTGCCAACCAAGACAGGGGAGTGATAGATACGCAGTATTTT
J: TRBJ1-1; V: TRBV5-5; size: few; D: .; CDR3: CASSLRGPWENTEAFF; DNA: TGTGCCAGCAGCTTGCGAGGACCCTGGGAGAACACTGAAGCTTTCTTT
J: TRBJ2-3; V: TRBV29-1; size: few; D: .; CDR3: CSVRTRSTDTQYF; DNA: TGCAGCGTAAGGACAAGGAGCACAGATACGCAGTATTTT
J: TRBJ2-2; V: TRBV14; size: .; D: .; CDR3: CASSQFETGELFF; DNA: TGTGCCAGCAGCCAATTCGAAACCGGGGAGCTGTTTTTT
J: TRBJ1-5; V: TRBV29-1; size: few; D: .; CDR3: CSVSGDSNQPQHF; DNA: TGCAGCGTTTCCGGGGATAGCAATCAGCCCCAGCATTTT
J: TRBJ1-1; V: TRBV10-3; size: few; D: .; CDR3: CAISAVPGSEARQVNTEAFF; DNA: TGTGCCATCAGTGCAGTCCCCGGATCAGAGGCCCGACAGGTGAACACTGAAGCTTTCTTT
J: TRBJ2-5; V: TRBV20-1; size: many; D: .; CDR3: CSARPSSKKETQYF; DNA: TGCAGTGCTAGACCTTCGAGCAAAAAAGAGACCCAGTACTTC
J: TRBJ2-5; V: TRBV7-8; size: .; D: .; CDR3: CASSSYSDQETQYF; DNA: TGTGCCAGCAGCTCCTATAGCGACCAAGAGACCCAGTACTTC